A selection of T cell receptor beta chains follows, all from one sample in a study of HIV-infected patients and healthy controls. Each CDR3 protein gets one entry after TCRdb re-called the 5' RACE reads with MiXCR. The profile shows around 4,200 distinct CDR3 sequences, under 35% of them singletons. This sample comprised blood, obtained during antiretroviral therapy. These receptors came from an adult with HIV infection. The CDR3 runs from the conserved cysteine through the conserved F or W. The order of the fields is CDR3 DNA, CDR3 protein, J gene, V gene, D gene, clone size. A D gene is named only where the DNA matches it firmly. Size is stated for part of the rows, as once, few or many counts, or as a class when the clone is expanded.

DNA: TGTGCCAGCAGCCAAGAGATGGGACAGGGCACAGATACGCAGTATTTT
CDR3: CASSQEMGQGTDTQYF
J: TRBJ2-3
V: TRBV4-2
D: TRBD1
size: NA

DNA: TGTGCCATCAGCTTAGCTGAGGGCACCTGGGAGCTGTTTTTT
CDR3: CAISLAEGTWELFF
J: TRBJ2-2
V: TRBV7-8
D: NA
size: NA

DNA: TGTGCCATAAGTTCGGACAGGTCGAATCAGCCCCAGCATTTT
CDR3: CAISSDRSNQPQHF
J: TRBJ1-5
V: TRBV3-2
D: NA
size: few

DNA: TGTGCCAGCAGCCTACGAAGGGGGGGCACAGATACGCAGTATTTT
CDR3: CASSLRRGGTDTQYF
J: TRBJ2-3
V: TRBV4-2
D: NA
size: few

DNA: TGTGCCAGCAGCGTAGGGGTCGACAGGGAAGAGGGCTATGGCTACACCTTC
CDR3: CASSVGVDREEGYGYTF
J: TRBJ1-2
V: TRBV9
D: TRBD1
size: NA

DNA: TGTGCCAGCTCCGGGGGCAGCTCCTACAATGAGCAGTTCTTC
CDR3: CASSGGSSYNEQFF
J: TRBJ2-1
V: TRBV7-8
D: NA
size: NA

DNA: TGTGCTAGTGAACCGGGACAGACAGATACGCAGTATTTT
CDR3: CASEPGQTDTQYF
J: TRBJ2-3
V: TRBV12-5
D: TRBD1
size: few

DNA: TGTGCCAGCAGTTCCCAGACAGGCCCTAATGAAAAACTGTTTTTT
CDR3: CASSSQTGPNEKLFF
J: TRBJ1-4
V: TRBV12-3/TRBV12-4
D: NA
size: many

DNA: TGTGCCAGCAGTTTAGGAGGGTCGGGGGCGCTCGGCTACACCTTC
CDR3: CASSLGGSGALGYTF
J: TRBJ1-2
V: TRBV28
D: NA
size: NA

DNA: TGTGCCAGCAGCTCCCCGGACCTGGCAGGGAGGTCACCCCTCCACTTT
CDR3: CASSSPDLAGRSPLHF
J: TRBJ1-6
V: TRBV7-9
D: NA
size: many

DNA: TGTGCCAGCAGCTTAGGGGGCGGCTACACCTTC
CDR3: CASSLGGGYTF
J: TRBJ1-2
V: TRBV5-4
D: TRBD1
size: few

DNA: TGCGCCAGCAGCCGTGGACAGGGCGGTTTCTATGGCTACACCTTC
CDR3: CASSRGQGGFYGYTF
J: TRBJ1-2
V: TRBV5-1
D: TRBD1
size: NA

DNA: TGTGCCAGCAGTGACCACTATAGCAATCAGCCCCAGCATTTT
CDR3: CASSDHYSNQPQHF
J: TRBJ1-5
V: TRBV6-6
D: NA
size: NA

DNA: TGTGCCAGCAGTTCCCTGGCGCCTGGGGACACCGGGGAGCTGTTTTTT
CDR3: CASSSLAPGDTGELFF
J: TRBJ2-2
V: TRBV27
D: NA
size: few

DNA: TGCAGCGTTGAAGGGTCCTACCAGAATGAGCAGTTCTTC
CDR3: CSVEGSYQNEQFF
J: TRBJ2-1
V: TRBV29-1
D: NA
size: few

DNA: TGTGCCAGCTCCCCGAGGGAAGGGGCGCCCTACGAGCAGTACTTC
CDR3: CASSPREGAPYEQYF
J: TRBJ2-7
V: TRBV25-1
D: NA
size: few

DNA: TGTGCCAGCAATGTACAGGTGAACACTGAAGCTTTCTTT
CDR3: CASNVQVNTEAFF
J: TRBJ1-1
V: TRBV6-5
D: NA
size: NA

DNA: TGTGCCAGCAGTTTAGGGAGGAGGCAGTTTCCCGAGCAGTACTTC
CDR3: CASSLGRRQFPEQYF
J: TRBJ2-7
V: TRBV12-3/TRBV12-4
D: NA
size: medium-sized

DNA: TGCGCCAGCAGCCAAGGTCCGGGGGGGCAAGGTCGTGAGCAGTTCTTC
CDR3: CASSQGPGGQGREQFF
J: TRBJ2-1
V: TRBV4-1
D: TRBD2
size: medium-sized

DNA: TGTGCCAGCAGCTTCCAGCTCGGGGAACTCACTGAAGCTTTCTTT
CDR3: CASSFQLGELTEAFF
J: TRBJ1-1
V: TRBV7-6
D: NA
size: NA

DNA: TGCAGCGTTGCACGGTCTTATAACACTGAAGCTTTCTTT
CDR3: CSVARSYNTEAFF
J: TRBJ1-1
V: TRBV29-1
D: NA
size: NA

DNA: TGCGCCAGCAGCTCTGCCCCCCCTCCTAGCACAGATACGCAGTATTTT
CDR3: CASSSAPPPSTDTQYF
J: TRBJ2-3
V: TRBV5-1
D: NA
size: medium-sized

DNA: TGTGCCAGCAGTTACAGGGCGGGAGAGACCCAGTACTTC
CDR3: CASSYRAGETQYF
J: TRBJ2-5
V: TRBV6-6
D: NA
size: NA

DNA: TGTGGATATGGTCAGGGGGCATCTGGAAACACCATATATTTT
CDR3: CGYGQGASGNTIYF
J: TRBJ1-3
V: TRBV11-2
D: TRBD1
size: few

DNA: TGTGCCAGCTCACCGACAGACACACATAATGAAAAACTGTTTTTT
CDR3: CASSPTDTHNEKLFF
J: TRBJ1-4
V: TRBV18
D: NA
size: few

DNA: TGTGCCAGCTCACCCCGACTAGCGGGCATGCAAGAGACCCAGTACTTC
CDR3: CASSPRLAGMQETQYF
J: TRBJ2-5
V: TRBV18
D: TRBD2
size: once

DNA: TGCGCCAGCAGCTTGGGAGGGGGCCGGGGAGATACGCAGTATTTT
CDR3: CASSLGGGRGDTQYF
J: TRBJ2-3
V: TRBV5-1
D: TRBD1
size: few

DNA: TGTGCCAGCAGCCTCGCCGAGGGAAAAAAACTGTTTTTT
CDR3: CASSLAEGKKLFF
J: TRBJ1-4
V: TRBV6-5
D: NA
size: medium-sized

DNA: TGTGCCAGCAGCGCCGGGGTCCGCAGCGGGGGTGAAGCTTTCTTT
CDR3: CASSAGVRSGGEAFF
J: TRBJ1-1
V: TRBV9
D: NA
size: NA

DNA: TGCAGTGTGTCCAGGGCGCTTTCCAATCAGCCCCAGCATTTT
CDR3: CSVSRALSNQPQHF
J: TRBJ1-5
V: TRBV20-1
D: NA
size: few

DNA: TGCGCCAGCAGCCAAATTCCCGAGACAGTGGGCGCGGGCACAGATACGCAGTATTTT
CDR3: CASSQIPETVGAGTDTQYF
J: TRBJ2-3
V: TRBV4-1
D: NA
size: NA

DNA: TGTGCCAGCAGTGCTCGGGGTACGGGGCAGCCCCAGCATTTT
CDR3: CASSARGTGQPQHF
J: TRBJ1-5
V: TRBV12-3/TRBV12-4
D: NA
size: once

DNA: TGTGCCAGCAGCTTAGCGTCAGGGGGAGGCAAGCCCCAGCATTTT
CDR3: CASSLASGGGKPQHF
J: TRBJ1-5
V: TRBV7-6
D: TRBD1
size: NA

DNA: TGTGCCAGCGGCAGAGGGTACGAGCAGTACTTC
CDR3: CASGRGYEQYF
J: TRBJ2-7
V: TRBV27
D: NA
size: few

DNA: TGTGCCAGCAGCGTAGGGACTAGCGGAAGCACAGATACGCAGTATTTT
CDR3: CASSVGTSGSTDTQYF
J: TRBJ2-3
V: TRBV9
D: TRBD2
size: few

DNA: TGTGCCAGCAGCCAAGTTGAGACTCTAAGCTCTGGAAACACCATATATTTT
CDR3: CASSQVETLSSGNTIYF
J: TRBJ1-3
V: TRBV4-2
D: NA
size: many

DNA: TGTGCCAGCGCGCCGGGACACTTCAATTCACCCCTCCACTTT
CDR3: CASAPGHFNSPLHF
J: TRBJ1-6
V: TRBV9
D: NA
size: NA

DNA: TGTGCCAGCAGTCGGGACAGTGAGCTCTATGGCTACACCTTC
CDR3: CASSRDSELYGYTF
J: TRBJ1-2
V: TRBV2
D: TRBD1
size: NA

DNA: TGTGCCAGCAGTCCCGACCCCCGGGACAGGTACAATGAGCAGTTCTTC
CDR3: CASSPDPRDRYNEQFF
J: TRBJ2-1
V: TRBV27
D: TRBD1
size: medium-sized

DNA: TGTGCCAGCAGTTTAGCTGTAGGCAATCAGCCCCAGCATTTT
CDR3: CASSLAVGNQPQHF
J: TRBJ1-5
V: TRBV12-3/TRBV12-4
D: NA
size: NA

DNA: TGTGCCAGCAGCCCCCTCCGGGTGGGGGCCATAACGGGGAATTCACCCCTCCACTTT
CDR3: CASSPLRVGAITGNSPLHF
J: TRBJ1-6
V: TRBV2
D: NA
size: few

DNA: TGTGCCAGCAGTGGATTGGGACTAGCGGGGGCGGGCGATACGCAGTATTTT
CDR3: CASSGLGLAGAGDTQYF
J: TRBJ2-3
V: TRBV2
D: TRBD2
size: NA

DNA: TGTGCCAGCAGTTCGGACAGGGAGGTTGCGACCTACGAGCAGTACTTC
CDR3: CASSSDREVATYEQYF
J: TRBJ2-7
V: TRBV6-2/TRBV6-3
D: TRBD1
size: few

DNA: TGCAGTGCTCCAAGACAGGGGAACACTGAAGCTTTCTTT
CDR3: CSAPRQGNTEAFF
J: TRBJ1-1
V: TRBV20-1
D: TRBD1
size: many

DNA: TGTGCCAGCAGTCTAGCGGGGGGGCCCCACGAGCAGTACTTC
CDR3: CASSLAGGPHEQYF
J: TRBJ2-7
V: TRBV28
D: TRBD2
size: medium-sized

DNA: TGTGCCAGCAGTGAATTTCAGGGGGCTACTGAAGCTTTCTTT
CDR3: CASSEFQGATEAFF
J: TRBJ1-1
V: TRBV2
D: TRBD1
size: hyperexpanded

DNA: TGTGCCAGCAACAGACAGGGCCAAGCAAATCAGCCCCAGCATTTT
CDR3: CASNRQGQANQPQHF
J: TRBJ1-5
V: TRBV5-6
D: TRBD1
size: few

DNA: TGCGCCAGCAGCTTGACTACACAGAACACCGGGGAGCTGTTTTTT
CDR3: CASSLTTQNTGELFF
J: TRBJ2-2
V: TRBV5-1
D: NA
size: few

DNA: TGTGCCAGCAGTTTCTATAATTCACCCCTCCACTTT
CDR3: CASSFYNSPLHF
J: TRBJ1-6
V: TRBV27
D: NA
size: medium-sized

DNA: TGTGCCAGCAGTTACTCGGCTAGCGGGGCGGAGACCCAGTACTTC
CDR3: CASSYSASGAETQYF
J: TRBJ2-5
V: TRBV6-5
D: TRBD2
size: few

DNA: TGTGCCAGCAGGGGAGCAGGGAGCACAGATACGCAGTATTTT
CDR3: CASRGAGSTDTQYF
J: TRBJ2-3
V: TRBV2
D: NA
size: few

DNA: TGTGCCAGCAGTTACGGAGGTGCGACCTATGGCTACACCTTC
CDR3: CASSYGGATYGYTF
J: TRBJ1-2
V: TRBV6-5
D: NA
size: NA

DNA: TGTGCCAGCAGCCCCGGGACAGGGATGAATACGCAGTATTTT
CDR3: CASSPGTGMNTQYF
J: TRBJ2-3
V: TRBV7-3
D: TRBD1
size: many

DNA: TGTGCCAGCAGCTCCCAGGGGGGCCCCCCCGCGGATACGCAGTATTTT
CDR3: CASSSQGGPPADTQYF
J: TRBJ2-3
V: TRBV9
D: NA
size: NA

DNA: TGCGCCAGCAGTGAAAGGCAGGGCGGCACCGGGGAGCTGTTTTTT
CDR3: CASSERQGGTGELFF
J: TRBJ2-2
V: TRBV10-1
D: NA
size: large

DNA: TGCGCCAGCAGCCAAGATCGAAGTAGGGGACTAGAAGAGTACGAGCAGTACTTC
CDR3: CASSQDRSRGLEEYEQYF
J: TRBJ2-7
V: TRBV4-3
D: TRBD2
size: NA

DNA: TGTGCCAGCCCCGAAGGAGCGGGCAAGGCCAAAAACATTCAGTACTTC
CDR3: CASPEGAGKAKNIQYF
J: TRBJ2-4
V: TRBV21-1
D: NA
size: few

DNA: TGTGCCAGCAGCTCTACCTCCTCGAACACTGAAGCTTTCTTT
CDR3: CASSSTSSNTEAFF
J: TRBJ1-1
V: TRBV7-9
D: NA
size: many